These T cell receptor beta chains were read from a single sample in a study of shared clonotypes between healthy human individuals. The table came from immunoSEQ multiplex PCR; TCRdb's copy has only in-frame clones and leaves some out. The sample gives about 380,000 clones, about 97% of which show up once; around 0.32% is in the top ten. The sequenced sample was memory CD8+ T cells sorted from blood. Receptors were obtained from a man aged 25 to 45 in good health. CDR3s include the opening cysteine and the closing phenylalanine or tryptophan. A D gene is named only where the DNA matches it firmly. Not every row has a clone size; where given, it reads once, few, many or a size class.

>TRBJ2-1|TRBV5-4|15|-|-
CASSLARGSYNEQFF
TGTGCCAGCAGCTTGGCCAGGGGATCCTACAATGAGCAGTTCTTC
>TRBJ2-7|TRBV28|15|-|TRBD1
CASRAGTGDGYEQYF
TGTGCCAGCAGGGCCGGGACAGGGGATGGCTACGAGCAGTACTTC
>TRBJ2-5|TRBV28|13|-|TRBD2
CASSLLAGETQYF
TGTGCCAGCAGTTTACTAGCGGGAGAGACCCAGTACTTC
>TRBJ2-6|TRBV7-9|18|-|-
CASSLGRPGNSGANVLTF
TGTGCCAGCAGCTTAGGACGCCCGGGCAACTCTGGGGCCAACGTCCTGACTTTC
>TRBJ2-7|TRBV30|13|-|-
CAWRATRSYEQYF
TGTGCCTGGAGGGCGACACGTTCCTACGAGCAGTACTTC
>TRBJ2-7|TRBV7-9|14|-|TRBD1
CASSLEGQGTEQYF
TGTGCCAGCAGCTTAGAAGGACAGGGTACCGAGCAGTACTTC
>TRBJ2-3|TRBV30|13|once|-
CAWSGGWADTQYF
TGTGCCTGGAGTGGAGGGTGGGCGGATACGCAGTATTTT
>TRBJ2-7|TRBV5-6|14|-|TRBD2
CASSPGLAGYEQYF
TGTGCCAGCAGCCCGGGACTAGCGGGCTACGAGCAGTACTTC
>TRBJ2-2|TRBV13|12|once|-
CASSYRTPELFF
TGTGCCAGCAGCTACCGGACGCCCGAGCTGTTTTTT
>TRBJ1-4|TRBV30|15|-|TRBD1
CAWSLTTGANEKLFF
TGTGCCTGGAGTTTAACGACAGGGGCTAATGAAAAACTGTTTTTT
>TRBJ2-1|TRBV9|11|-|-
CASSRYNEQFF
TGTGCCAGCAGTCGATACAATGAGCAGTTCTTC
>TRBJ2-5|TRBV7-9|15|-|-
CASSLARQFQETQYF
TGTGCCAGCAGCTTAGCCCGACAGTTCCAAGAGACCCAGTACTTC
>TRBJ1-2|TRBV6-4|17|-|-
CASSDPRDPMRENGYTF
TGTGCCAGCAGTGACCCTAGGGACCCGATGAGAGAGAATGGCTACACCTTC
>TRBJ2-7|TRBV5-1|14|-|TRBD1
CASSLDRGWDEQYF
TGCGCCAGCAGCTTGGACAGGGGTTGGGACGAGCAGTACTTC
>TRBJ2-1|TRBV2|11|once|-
CASSEGYEQFF
TGTGCCAGCAGTGAAGGCTATGAGCAGTTCTTC
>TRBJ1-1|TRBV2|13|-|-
CASSEAQVTEAFF
TGTGCCAGCAGTGAAGCGCAAGTTACCGAAGCTTTCTTT
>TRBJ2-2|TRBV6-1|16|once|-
CASSERGWRSTGELFF
TGTGCCAGCAGTGAAAGGGGGTGGAGGAGCACCGGGGAGCTGTTTTTT
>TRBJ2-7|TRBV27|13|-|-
CASSSDISYEQYF
TGTGCCAGCAGCTCGGACATCTCCTACGAGCAGTACTTC
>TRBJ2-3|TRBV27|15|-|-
CASRPESVGTDTQYF
TGTGCCAGCAGACCGGAAAGCGTCGGCACAGATACGCAGTATTTT
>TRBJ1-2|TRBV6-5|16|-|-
CASSFTWDRRPYGYTF
TGTGCCAGCAGTTTTACCTGGGACCGCCGACCGTATGGCTACACCTTC
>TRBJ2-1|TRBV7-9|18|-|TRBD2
CASSLAPPVAGGPAEQFF
TGTGCCAGCAGCTTAGCTCCCCCGGTAGCGGGAGGGCCCGCTGAGCAGTTCTTC
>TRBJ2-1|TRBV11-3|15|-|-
CASSAGNMAYNEQFF
TGTGCCAGCAGCGCCGGAAACATGGCCTACAATGAGCAGTTCTTC
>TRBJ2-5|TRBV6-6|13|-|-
CASSTSPWETQYF
TGTGCCAGCAGTACTTCTCCCTGGGAGACCCAGTACTTC
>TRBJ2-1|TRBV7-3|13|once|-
CASSSGRNNEQFF
TGTGCCAGCAGCTCCGGACGGAACAATGAGCAGTTCTTC
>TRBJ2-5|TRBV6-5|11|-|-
CASSLGETQYF
TGTGCCAGCAGTCTTGGGGAGACCCAGTACTTC
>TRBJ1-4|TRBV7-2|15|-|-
CASSSRIATNEKLFF
TGTGCCAGCAGCTCCAGAATTGCAACTAATGAAAAACTGTTTTTT
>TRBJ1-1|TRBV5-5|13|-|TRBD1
CASSYRGNTEAFF
TGTGCCAGCAGCTACAGGGGGAACACTGAAGCTTTCTTT
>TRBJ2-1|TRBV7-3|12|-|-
CASSLMGGEQFF
TGTGCCAGCAGCTTAATGGGGGGTGAGCAGTTCTTC
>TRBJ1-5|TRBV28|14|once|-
CASSPGTLNQPQHF
TGTGCCAGCAGTCCGGGGACCCTTAATCAGCCCCAGCATTTT
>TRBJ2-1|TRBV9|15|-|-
CASSVVGGPNNEQFF
TGTGCCAGCAGCGTAGTAGGCGGCCCTAACAATGAGCAGTTCTTC
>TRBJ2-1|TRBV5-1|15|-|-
CASSLDSGLYNEQFF
TGCGCCAGCAGCTTGGACAGTGGGCTCTACAATGAGCAGTTCTTC
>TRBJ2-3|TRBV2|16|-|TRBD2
CASRGTSGSRTDTQYF
TGTGCCAGCAGAGGGACTAGCGGGAGCAGGACAGATACGCAGTATTTT
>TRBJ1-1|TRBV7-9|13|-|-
CASSHRGSLEAFF
TGTGCCAGCAGCCATAGGGGGTCGCTTGAAGCTTTCTTT
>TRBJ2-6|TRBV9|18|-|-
CASSVDPLGVSGANVLTF
TGTGCCAGCAGCGTAGACCCCCTCGGGGTCTCTGGGGCCAACGTCCTGACTTTC
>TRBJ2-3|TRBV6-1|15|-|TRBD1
CASSERGTGPDTQYF
TGTGCCAGCAGTGAAAGGGGGACAGGGCCAGATACGCAGTATTTT
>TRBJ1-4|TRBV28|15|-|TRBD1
CASSQRGLRTEKLFF
TGTGCCAGCAGTCAAAGGGGGCTCCGAACTGAAAAACTGTTTTTT
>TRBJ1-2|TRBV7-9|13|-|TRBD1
CASSVQGGNGYTF
TGTGCCAGCAGCGTACAGGGGGGGAATGGCTACACCTTC
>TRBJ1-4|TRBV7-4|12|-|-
CASSPKEEKLFF
TGTGCCAGCAGCCCAAAGGAGGAAAAACTGTTTTTT
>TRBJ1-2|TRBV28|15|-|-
CASSLAGTGAYGYTF
TGTGCCAGCAGTTTAGCAGGAACAGGCGCGTATGGCTACACCTTC
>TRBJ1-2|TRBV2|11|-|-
CASSDRAGYTF
TGTGCCAGCAGTGACAGGGCCGGCTACACCTTC
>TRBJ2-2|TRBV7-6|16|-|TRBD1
CASRKDRVSNTGELFF
TGTGCCAGCAGAAAAGACAGGGTATCGAACACCGGGGAGCTGTTTTTT